There are many counts of the clone carrying this T cell receptor (beta chain). Antigen: not known. These data originate in a study of prognosis after radiotherapy for stage I lung cancer. Study-wide context: Fourteen of the patients were found to have newly diagnosed primary stage I lung tumors, and 4 or 5 were living with oligometastatic NSCLC after surgical resection of the primary tumor. Findings of the study overall: After stereotactic body radiation therapy, patients with later distant metastases showed lower Shannon entropy. In the expanded TCR clones, tumor specificity was not determined.

There were 5 to 7.5 milliliters of peripheral blood drawn at each of two time points. From genomic DNA, TCR beta CDR3 was amplified by two-round multiplex PCR. First-round PCR amplification was performed with primers specific to each TRBV and TRBJ gene. MiXCR was run by TCRdb on the multiplex PCR reads, yielding one entry per CDR3 protein. The sample lists 10,000 to 15,000 distinct CDR3 sequences, around two fifths seen once, with 35% to 50% in the top ten. Germline V gene lookup returns CDR1 MNHEY and CDR2 SVGAGI. The CDR3 contains 18 residues. Unmatched junction bases numbered 14, after V lost 0 bases and J lost 8 bases.

The rearrangement joins TRBV6-5 to TRBJ1-4; 8 bases line up with TRBD1. The input for sequencing was PBMCs, taken before or after stereotactic body radiation therapy (not recorded which). The receptor was derived from a donor over 45 with non-small cell lung cancer. CDR3: CASSYSIAGGGPGEKLFF. The CDR3 bases are TGTGCCAGCAGTTACTCGATAGCAGGGGGCGGGCCGGGGGAAAAACTGTTTTTT.